The present T cell receptor beta chain was sequenced within a study of blood T cell repertoires in COVID-19. Study-level information: The United States, Italy and Spain were the sources of the acute and convalescent COVID-19 samples. From T cells, B-cell-depleted T cells, or PBMCs came the material, which was cDNA or gDNA.

Authors' processing steps: Amplification of reference gene primers provided the estimated nucleated cell counts. Libraries were prepared by immunoSEQ multiplex PCR; TCRdb keeps only in-frame clonotypes and omits some of them. The V and J calls and clone size were taken over from that table, and D and trimming were inferred from the DNA. The sample includes 46,000 or so clones, roughly 85% of them seen just once. Germline CDR1 reads GTSNPN; CDR2 reads SVGIG (reference sequence). Trimming left V 2 bases short and J 10 bases short, with 12 bases between. The CDR3 totals 13 residues. The specimen was peripheral blood. The chain links TRBV30 to TRBJ1-6, with D unresolved. The receptor comes from a human donor in a cohort sampled during active COVID-19. The CDR3 bases are TGTGCCTGGAGTTCCCGGCGAGGGTCACCCCTCCACTTT. Translated: CAWSSRRGSPLHF.